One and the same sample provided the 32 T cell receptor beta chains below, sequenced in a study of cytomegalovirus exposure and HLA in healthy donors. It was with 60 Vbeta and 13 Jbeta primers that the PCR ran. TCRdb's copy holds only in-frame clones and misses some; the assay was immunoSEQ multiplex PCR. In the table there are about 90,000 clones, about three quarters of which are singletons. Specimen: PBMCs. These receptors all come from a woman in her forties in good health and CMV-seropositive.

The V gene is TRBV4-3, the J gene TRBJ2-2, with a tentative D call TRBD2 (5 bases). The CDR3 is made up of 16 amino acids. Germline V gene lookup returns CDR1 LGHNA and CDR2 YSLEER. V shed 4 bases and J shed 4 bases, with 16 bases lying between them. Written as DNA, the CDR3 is TGCGCCAGCAGCCGTGGTGCCCTCGAGGGCACCGGGGAGCTGTTTTTT. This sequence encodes CASSRGALEGTGELFF.

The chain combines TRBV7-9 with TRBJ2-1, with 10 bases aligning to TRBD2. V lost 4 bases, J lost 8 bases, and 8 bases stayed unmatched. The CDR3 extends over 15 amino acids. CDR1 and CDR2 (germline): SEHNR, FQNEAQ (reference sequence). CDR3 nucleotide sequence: TGTGCCAGCAGCTATCTAGCGGGAGTTAAGGATGAGCAGTTCTTC. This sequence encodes CASSYLAGVKDEQFF.

The CDR3 loop reads CASSPRGGKDIQYF. CDR3 sequence (DNA): TGTGCCAGCAGCCCTCGGGGGGGGAAAGACATTCAGTACTTC. The J gene is TRBJ2-4, the V gene TRBV7-6; TRBD2 matches at 8 bases. The germline CDR1 and CDR2 sequences are SGHVS and FNYEAQ. The CDR3 runs to 14 residues. With V trimmed by 5 bases and J by 8 bases, 8 bases remained unmatched.

In nucleotides, the CDR3 is TGTGCCAGCAGTCCACTAGCGATGCATGAGCAGTTCTTC. Its translation: CASSPLAMHEQFF. The chain uses TRBV2 and TRBJ2-1, with 7 nucleotides matching TRBD2. Germline values: CDR1 SNHLY, CDR2 FYNNEI. The CDR3 covers 13 residues. V dropped 5 bases and J dropped 8; count of bases not matched to a gene: 6.

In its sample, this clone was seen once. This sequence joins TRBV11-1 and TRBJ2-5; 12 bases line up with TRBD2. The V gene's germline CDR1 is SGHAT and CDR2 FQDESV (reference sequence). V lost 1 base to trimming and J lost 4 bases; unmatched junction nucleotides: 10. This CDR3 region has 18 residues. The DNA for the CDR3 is TGTGCCAGCAGCTTAGGGGCTAGCGGGAGGGCCCTCCCAGAGACCCAGTACTTC. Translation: CASSLGASGRALPETQYF.

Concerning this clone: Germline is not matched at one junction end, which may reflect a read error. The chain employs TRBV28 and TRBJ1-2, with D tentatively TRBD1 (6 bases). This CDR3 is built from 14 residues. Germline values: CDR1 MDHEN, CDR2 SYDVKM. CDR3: CASRGGRGTYGYPF. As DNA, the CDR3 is TGTGCCAGCAGAGGCGGCAGGGGAACCTATGGCTACCCCTTC.

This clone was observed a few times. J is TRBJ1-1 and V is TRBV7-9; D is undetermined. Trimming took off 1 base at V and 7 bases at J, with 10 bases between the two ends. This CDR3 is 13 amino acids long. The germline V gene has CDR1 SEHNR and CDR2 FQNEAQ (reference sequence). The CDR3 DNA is TGTGCCAGCAGCTTAGGTACAGAACGTGAAGCTTTCTTT. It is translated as CASSLGTEREAFF.

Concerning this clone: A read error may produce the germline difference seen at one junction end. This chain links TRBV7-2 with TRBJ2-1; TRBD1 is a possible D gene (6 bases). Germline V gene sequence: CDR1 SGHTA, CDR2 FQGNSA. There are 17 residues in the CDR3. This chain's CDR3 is CASSLAGGGSSYNEQFF. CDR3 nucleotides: TGTGCCAGCAGCCTAGCTGGGGGCGGCAGCTCCTACAATGAGCAGTTCTTC.

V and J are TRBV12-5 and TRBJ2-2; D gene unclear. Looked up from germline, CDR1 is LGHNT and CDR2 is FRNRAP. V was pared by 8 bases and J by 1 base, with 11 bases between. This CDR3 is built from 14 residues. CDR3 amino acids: CASNLGQNTGELFF. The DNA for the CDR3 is TGTGCTAGTAATCTGGGCCAGAACACCGGGGAGCTGTTTTTT.

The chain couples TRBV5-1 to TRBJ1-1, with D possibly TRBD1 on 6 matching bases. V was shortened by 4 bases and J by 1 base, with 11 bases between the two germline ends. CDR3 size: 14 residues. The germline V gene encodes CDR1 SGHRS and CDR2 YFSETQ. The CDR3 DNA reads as TGCGCCAGCAGCCCCATACAGGGGAACACTGAAGCTTTCTTT. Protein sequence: CASSPIQGNTEAFF.

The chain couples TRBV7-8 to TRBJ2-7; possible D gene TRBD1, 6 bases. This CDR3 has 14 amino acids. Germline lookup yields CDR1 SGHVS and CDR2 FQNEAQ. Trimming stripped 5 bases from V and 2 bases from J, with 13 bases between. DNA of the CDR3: TGTGCCAGCAGCGAGACGGACAGTCCCTACGAGCAGTACTTC. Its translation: CASSETDSPYEQYF.

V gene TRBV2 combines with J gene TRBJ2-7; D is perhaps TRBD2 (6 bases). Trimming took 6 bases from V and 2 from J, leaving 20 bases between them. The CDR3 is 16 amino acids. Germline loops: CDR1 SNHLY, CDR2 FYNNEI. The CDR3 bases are TGTGCCAGCAGCGACCCACGGGGGAACCCTACCTACGAGCAGTACTTC. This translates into CASSDPRGNPTYEQYF.

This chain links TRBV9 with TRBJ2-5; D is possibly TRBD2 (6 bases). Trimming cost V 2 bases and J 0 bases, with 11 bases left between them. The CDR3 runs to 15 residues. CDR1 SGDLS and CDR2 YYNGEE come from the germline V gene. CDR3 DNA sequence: TGTGCCAGCAGCGTGCGGGACCAGTACCAAGAGACCCAGTACTTC. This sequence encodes CASSVRDQYQETQYF.

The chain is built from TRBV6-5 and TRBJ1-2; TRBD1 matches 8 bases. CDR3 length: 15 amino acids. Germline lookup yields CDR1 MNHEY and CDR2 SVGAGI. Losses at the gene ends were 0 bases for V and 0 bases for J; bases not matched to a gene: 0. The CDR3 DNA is TGTGCCAGCAGTTACTCGGGACAGGCTAACTATGGCTACACCTTC. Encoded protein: CASSYSGQANYGYTF.

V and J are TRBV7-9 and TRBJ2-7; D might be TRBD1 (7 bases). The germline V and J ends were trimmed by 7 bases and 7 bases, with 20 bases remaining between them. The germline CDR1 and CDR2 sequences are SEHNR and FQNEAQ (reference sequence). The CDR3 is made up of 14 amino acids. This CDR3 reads CASTVGGGAGEQYF. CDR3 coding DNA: TGTGCCAGCACAGTAGGAGGGGGCGCGGGTGAGCAGTACTTC.

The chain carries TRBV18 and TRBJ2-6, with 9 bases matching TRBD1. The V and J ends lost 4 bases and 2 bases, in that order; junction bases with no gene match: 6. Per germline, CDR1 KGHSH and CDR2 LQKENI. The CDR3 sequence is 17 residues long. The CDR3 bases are TGTGCCAGCTCACGCCTAGGGACAGGGACTGGGGCCAACGTCCTGACTTTC. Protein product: CASSRLGTGTGANVLTF.

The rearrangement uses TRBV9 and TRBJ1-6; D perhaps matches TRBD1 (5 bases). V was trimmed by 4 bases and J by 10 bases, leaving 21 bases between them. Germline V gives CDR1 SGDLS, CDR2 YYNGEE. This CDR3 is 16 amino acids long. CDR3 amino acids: CASSPRAGENGSPLHF. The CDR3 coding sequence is TGTGCCAGCAGCCCCCGTGCGGGGGAGAACGGATCACCCCTCCACTTT. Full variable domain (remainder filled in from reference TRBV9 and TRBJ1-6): DSGVTQTPKHLITATGQRVTLRCSPRSGDLSVYWYQQSLDQGLQFLIQYYNGEERAKGNILERFSAQQFPDLHSELNLSSLELGDSALYFCASSPRAGENGSPLHFGNGTRLTVT.

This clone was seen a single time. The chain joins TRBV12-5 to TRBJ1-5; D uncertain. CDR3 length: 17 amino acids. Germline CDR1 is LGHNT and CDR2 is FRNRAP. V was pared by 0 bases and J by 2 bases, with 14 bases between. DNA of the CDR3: TGTGCTAGTGGTTTGGTAGCTAACCCCGATGGCAATCAGCCCCAGCATTTT. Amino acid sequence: CASGLVANPDGNQPQHF.

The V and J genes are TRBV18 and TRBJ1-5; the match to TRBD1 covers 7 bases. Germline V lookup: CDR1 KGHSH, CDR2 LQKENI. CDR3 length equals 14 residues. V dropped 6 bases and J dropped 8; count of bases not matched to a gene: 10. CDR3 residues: CASSRQGQGEPQHF. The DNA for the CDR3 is TGTGCCAGCTCCCGACAGGGCCAAGGCGAGCCCCAGCATTTT.

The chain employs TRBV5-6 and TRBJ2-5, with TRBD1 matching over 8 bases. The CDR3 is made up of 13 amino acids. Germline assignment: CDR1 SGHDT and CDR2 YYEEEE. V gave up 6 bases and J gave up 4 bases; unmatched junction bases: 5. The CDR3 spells CASTQTGVETQYF. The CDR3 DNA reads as TGTGCCAGCACCCAGACAGGGGTAGAGACCCAGTACTTC.

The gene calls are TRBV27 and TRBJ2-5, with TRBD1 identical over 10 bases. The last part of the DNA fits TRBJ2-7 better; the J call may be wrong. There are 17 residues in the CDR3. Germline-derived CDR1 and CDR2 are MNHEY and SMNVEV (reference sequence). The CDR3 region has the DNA TGTGCCAGCAGTTCTCGGGGTTCAAGACAGGGGGCCCACGAGCAGTACTTC. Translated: CASSSRGSRQGAHEQYF.

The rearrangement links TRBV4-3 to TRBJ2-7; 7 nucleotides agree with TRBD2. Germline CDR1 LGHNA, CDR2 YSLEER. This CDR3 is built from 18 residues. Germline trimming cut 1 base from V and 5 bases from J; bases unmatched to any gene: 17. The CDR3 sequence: CASSQAGGGAGESHEQYF. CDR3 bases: TGCGCCAGCAGCCAAGCGGGGGGAGGGGCGGGAGAATCCCACGAGCAGTACTTC.

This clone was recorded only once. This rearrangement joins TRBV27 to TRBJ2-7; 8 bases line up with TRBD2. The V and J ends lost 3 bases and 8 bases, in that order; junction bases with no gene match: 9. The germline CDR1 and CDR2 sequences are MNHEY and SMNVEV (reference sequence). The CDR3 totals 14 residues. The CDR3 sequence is CASSLLTSGRQQYF. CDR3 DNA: TGTGCCAGCAGTTTGTTAACTAGCGGTAGACAGCAGTACTTC.

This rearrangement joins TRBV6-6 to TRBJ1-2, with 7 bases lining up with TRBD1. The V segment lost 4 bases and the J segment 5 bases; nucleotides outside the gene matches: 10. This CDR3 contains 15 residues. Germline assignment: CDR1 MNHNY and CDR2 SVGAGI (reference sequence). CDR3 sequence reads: CASSFGQDPGYGYTF. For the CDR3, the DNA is TGTGCCAGCAGTTTCGGACAGGACCCGGGGTATGGCTACACCTTC.

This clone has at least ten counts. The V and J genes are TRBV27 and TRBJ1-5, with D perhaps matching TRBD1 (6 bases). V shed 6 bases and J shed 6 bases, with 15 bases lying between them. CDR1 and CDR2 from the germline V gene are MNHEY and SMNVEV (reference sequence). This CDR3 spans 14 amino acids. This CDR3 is CASRGAGGLQPQHF. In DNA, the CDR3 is TGTGCCAGCAGGGGTGCTGGGGGCCTTCAGCCCCAGCATTTT.

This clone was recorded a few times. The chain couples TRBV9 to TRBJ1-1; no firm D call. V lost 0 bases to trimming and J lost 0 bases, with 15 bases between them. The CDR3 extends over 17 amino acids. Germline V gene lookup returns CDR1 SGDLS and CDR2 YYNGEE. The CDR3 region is CASSVGPGGILNTEAFF. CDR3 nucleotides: TGTGCCAGCAGCGTAGGGCCCGGCGGCATCTTGAACACTGAAGCTTTCTTT.

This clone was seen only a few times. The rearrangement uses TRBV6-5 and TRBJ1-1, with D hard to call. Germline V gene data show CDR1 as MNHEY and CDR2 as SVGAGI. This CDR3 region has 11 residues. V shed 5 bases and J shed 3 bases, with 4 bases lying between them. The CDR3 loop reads CASSRDTEAFF. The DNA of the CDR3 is TGTGCCAGCAGTCGAGACACTGAAGCTTTCTTT.

The CDR3 bases are TGTGCCAGCAGCCGCGGGACAGACCAAGAGACCCAGTACTTC. Translated: CASSRGTDQETQYF. The J gene is TRBJ2-5, the V gene TRBV7-3, with D maybe TRBD1 (7 bases). The V gene lost 5 bases and the J gene lost 0 bases, with 10 bases spanning the gap. Germline CDR1 is SGHTA and CDR2 is FQGTGA. The CDR3 runs 14 residues.

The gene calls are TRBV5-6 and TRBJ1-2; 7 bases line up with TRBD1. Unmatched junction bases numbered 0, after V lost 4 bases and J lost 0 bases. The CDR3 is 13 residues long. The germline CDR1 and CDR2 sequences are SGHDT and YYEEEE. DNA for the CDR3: TGTGCCAGCAGCGGGACAGCTAACTATGGCTACACCTTC. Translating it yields CASSGTANYGYTF.

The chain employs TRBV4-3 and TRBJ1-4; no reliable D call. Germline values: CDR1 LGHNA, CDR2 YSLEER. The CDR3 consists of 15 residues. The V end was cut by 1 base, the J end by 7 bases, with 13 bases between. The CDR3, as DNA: TGCGCCAGCAGCCAAGCACGCGGGTTCGGTGAAAAACTGTTTTTT. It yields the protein CASSQARGFGEKLFF.

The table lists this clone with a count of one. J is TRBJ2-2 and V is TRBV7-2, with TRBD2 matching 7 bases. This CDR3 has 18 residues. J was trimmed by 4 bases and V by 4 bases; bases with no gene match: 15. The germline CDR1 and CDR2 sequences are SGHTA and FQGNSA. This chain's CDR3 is CASSYLWGGTKITGELFF. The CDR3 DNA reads TGTGCCAGCAGCTACCTTTGGGGGGGGACTAAAATCACCGGGGAGCTGTTTTTT.

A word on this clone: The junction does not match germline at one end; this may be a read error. DNA of the CDR3: TGTTCCAGCAGCCCTCTAGGCAATGAGCAGTTCTTC. Translation gives CSSSPLGNEQFF. The rearrangement uses TRBV7-9 and TRBJ2-1; no definite D call. Germline-derived CDR1 and CDR2 are SEHNR and FQNEAQ (reference sequence). This CDR3 comprises 12 residues. Variable domain in full (rest from reference TRBV7-9 and TRBJ2-1): DTGVSQNPRHKITKRGQNVTFRCDPISEHNRLYWYRQTLGQGPEFLTYFQNEAQLEKSRLLSDRFSAERPKGSFSTLEIQRTEQGDSAMYLCSSSPLGNEQFFGPGTRLTVL.